The T cell receptor beta chain described here comes from a study of T cell responses to AZD1222 COVID-19 vaccine. Notes on the study in general: Among those given AZD1222, only five to seven were seropositive at baseline. Without day 14 samples, only post-peak T cell repertoires were studied. Close to half of spike-specific TCRs reportedly recognize unmutated variant regions. Among vaccine-associated CD4 TCRs, coverage spanned spike, with dominance at 160-218 and 743-854.

The assay was immunoSEQ multiplex PCR, and TCRdb's table has in-frame clones only and misses some. This table has roughly 150,000 clones, about nine tenths appearing once. The count of this clone is one. Its antigen remains unknown. This CDR3 region has 17 residues. V was trimmed by 3 bases and J by 10 bases, leaving 22 bases between them. Germline V CDR1 and CDR2: MGHRA, YSYEKL. Material: peripheral blood, obtained 28 days after the second AZD1222 dose. V usage is TRBV4-1 and J usage is TRBJ1-6, with D maybe TRBD1 (6 bases). The sequence was collected from an adult who received the AZD1222 COVID-19 vaccine. In DNA, the CDR3 is TGCGCCAGCAGCCAGACCTACAGGGATTATATGGTATCACCCCTCCACTTT. Translation gives CASSQTYRDYMVSPLHF.